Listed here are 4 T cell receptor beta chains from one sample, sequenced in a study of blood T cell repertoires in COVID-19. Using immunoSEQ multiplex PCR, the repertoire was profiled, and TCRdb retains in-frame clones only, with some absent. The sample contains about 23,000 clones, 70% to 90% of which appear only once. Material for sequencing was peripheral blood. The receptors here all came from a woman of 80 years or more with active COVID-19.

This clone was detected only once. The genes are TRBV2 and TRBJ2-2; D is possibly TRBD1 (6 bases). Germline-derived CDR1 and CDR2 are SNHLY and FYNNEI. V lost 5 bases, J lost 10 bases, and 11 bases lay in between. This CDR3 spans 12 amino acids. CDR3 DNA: TGTGCCAGCAGTCCCAGGGGAGAGGAGCTGTTTTTT. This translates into CASSPRGEELFF. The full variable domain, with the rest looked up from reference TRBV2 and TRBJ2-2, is EPEVTQTPSHQVTQMGQEVILRCVPISNHLYFYWYRQILGQKVEFLVSFYNNEISEKSEIFDDQFSVERPDGSNFTLKIRSTKLEDSAMYFCASSPRGEELFFGEGSRLTVL.

In DNA, the CDR3 is TGTGCCAGCAGTGAGGGCCTAGCGGGGGGTAGCACAGATACGCAGTATTTT. Its protein product is CASSEGLAGGSTDTQYF. The rearrangement links TRBV6-1 to TRBJ2-3; TRBD2 agrees at 11 bases. CDR3 length: 17 residues. Germline CDR1 is MNHNS and CDR2 is SASEGT. The ends lost 3 bases at V and 0 bases at J; junction bases unmatched: 5.

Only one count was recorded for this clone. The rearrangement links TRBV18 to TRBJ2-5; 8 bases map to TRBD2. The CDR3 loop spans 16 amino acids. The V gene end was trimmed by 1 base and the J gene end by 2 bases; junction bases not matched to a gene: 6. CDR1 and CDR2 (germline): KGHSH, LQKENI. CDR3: CASSPQVSGGQETQYF. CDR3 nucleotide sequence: TGTGCCAGCTCACCACAAGTGAGCGGGGGACAAGAGACCCAGTACTTC.

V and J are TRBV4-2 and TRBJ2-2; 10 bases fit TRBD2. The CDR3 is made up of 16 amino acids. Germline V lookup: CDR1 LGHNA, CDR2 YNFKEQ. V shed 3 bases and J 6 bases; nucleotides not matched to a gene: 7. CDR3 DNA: TGTGCCAGCAGCCATACGAGCGGGGGGGCGTCCGGGGAGCTGTTTTTT. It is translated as CASSHTSGGASGELFF.